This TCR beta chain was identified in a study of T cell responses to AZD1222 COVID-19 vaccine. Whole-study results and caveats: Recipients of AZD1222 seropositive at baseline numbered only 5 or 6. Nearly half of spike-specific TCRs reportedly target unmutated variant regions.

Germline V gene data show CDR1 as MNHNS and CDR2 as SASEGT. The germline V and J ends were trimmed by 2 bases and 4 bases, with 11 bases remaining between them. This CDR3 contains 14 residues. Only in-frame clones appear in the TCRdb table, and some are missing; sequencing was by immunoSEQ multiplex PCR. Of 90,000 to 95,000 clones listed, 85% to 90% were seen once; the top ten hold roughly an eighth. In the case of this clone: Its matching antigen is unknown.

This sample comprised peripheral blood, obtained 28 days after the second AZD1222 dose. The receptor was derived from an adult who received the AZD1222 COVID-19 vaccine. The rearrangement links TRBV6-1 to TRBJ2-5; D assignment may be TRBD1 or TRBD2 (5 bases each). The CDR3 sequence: CASSEQGRTETQYF. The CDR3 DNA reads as TGTGCCAGCAGTGAACAGGGACGGACAGAGACCCAGTACTTC.